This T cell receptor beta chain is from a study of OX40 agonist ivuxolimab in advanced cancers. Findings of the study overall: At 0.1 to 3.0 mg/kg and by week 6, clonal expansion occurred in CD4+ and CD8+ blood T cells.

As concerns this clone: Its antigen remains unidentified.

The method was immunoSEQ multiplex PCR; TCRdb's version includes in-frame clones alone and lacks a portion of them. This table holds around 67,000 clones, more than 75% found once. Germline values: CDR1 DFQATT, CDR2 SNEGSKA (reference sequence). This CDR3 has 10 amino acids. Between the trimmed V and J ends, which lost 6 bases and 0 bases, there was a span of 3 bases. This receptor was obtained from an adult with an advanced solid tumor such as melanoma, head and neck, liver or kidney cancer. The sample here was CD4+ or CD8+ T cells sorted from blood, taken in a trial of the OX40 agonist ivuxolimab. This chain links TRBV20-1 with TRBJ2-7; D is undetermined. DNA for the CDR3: TGCAGTGCGAACTCCTACGAGCAGTACTTC. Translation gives CSANSYEQYF.